Listed below are T cell receptor beta chains from one sample, sequenced in a study of T cell repertoires in cytomegalovirus infection. Their specific antigens are unknown. TCRdb itself ran the reads through MiXCR, one entry per CDR3 protein. The sample lists 370,000 or so distinct CDR3 sequences; 34% were seen once. The sample was cultured PBMCs, taken from culture after CMV antigen stimulation. All receptors derive from a human donor in good health (CMV status not recorded). Some clones in this sample may be carry-over from other donors' samples. Both conserved end residues are part of each CDR3. A D gene is named only where the DNA matches it firmly. The size of a clone is reported for some rows only, either as once, few or many, or as a class for expanded clones.

>.|TRBV12-3/TRBV12-4|TRBD1|TRBJ2-1
CASSLFGRGNYNEQFF
TGTGCCAGCAGTTTATTCGGCAGGGGGAACTACAATGAGCAGTTCTTC
>.|TRBV7-2|.|TRBJ1-1
CASSLSRTDEAFF
TGTGCCAGCAGTTTAAGCCGGACGGATGAAGCTTTCTTT
>.|TRBV7-4|.|TRBJ1-5
CASSLVVTGVGNQPQHF
TGTGCCAGCAGCTTAGTAGTCACAGGTGTGGGCAATCAGCCCCAGCATTTT
>.|TRBV19|.|TRBJ2-3
CASSIEGRSTQYF
TGTGCCAGTAGTATAGAGGGTCGGAGTACGCAGTATTTT
>.|TRBV7-2|.|TRBJ2-3
CASSTYGDDGDTQYF
TGTGCCAGCAGCACCTACGGGGATGATGGAGATACGCAGTATTTT
>.|TRBV6-6|.|TRBJ1-2
CASSYSPGAGGYTF
TGTGCCAGCAGTTACTCGCCGGGGGCTGGTGGCTACACCTTC
>.|TRBV27|TRBD2|TRBJ2-7
CASSLYGSGTTAGTSTYF
TGTGCCAGCAGTTTATATGGTTCCGGGACAACCGCCGGGACTAGCACATACTTC
>once|TRBV4-1|TRBD1|TRBJ2-7
CASSPRDSGRSRAEQYF
TGCGCCAGCAGCCCCCGGGACAGTGGACGGAGTCGGGCCGAGCAGTACTTC
>.|TRBV28|.|TRBJ1-1
CASKNTEAFF
TGTGCCAGCAAGAACACTGAAGCTTTCTTT
>many|TRBV4-3|.|TRBJ1-6
CASSQEGWATDRGSPLHF
TGCGCCAGCAGCCAAGAGGGTTGGGCTACGGATCGGGGTTCACCCCTCCACTTT
>.|TRBV14|TRBD1|TRBJ1-2
CASSLGQGASRDYGYTF
TGTGCCAGCAGCCTGGGACAGGGGGCTTCGAGGGACTATGGCTACACCTTC
>.|TRBV6-8|.|TRBJ2-2
CASSAQVSSGELFF
TGTGCCAGCAGTGCCCAAGTTTCATCCGGGGAGCTGTTTTTT
>.|TRBV2|.|TRBJ1-5
CASLSRPMDSRQPQHF
TGTGCCAGCCTTTCCCGCCCCATGGACAGTCGGCAGCCCCAGCATTTT
>once|TRBV6-2/TRBV6-3|.|TRBJ2-1
CATEPGPPDDEQFF
TGTGCCACCGAACCGGGACCCCCGGACGATGAGCAGTTCTTC
>.|TRBV6-2/TRBV6-3|.|TRBJ2-2
CASRQRMRENGELFF
TGTGCCAGCAGACAAAGAATGCGGGAAAACGGGGAGCTGTTTTTT
>.|TRBV6-2/TRBV6-3|.|TRBJ2-3
CASSTSGSGVTQYF
TGTGCCAGTAGCACAAGCGGTTCAGGGGTTACGCAGTATTTT
>.|TRBV20-1|.|TRBJ2-3
CSARDSQGPDTQYF
TGCAGTGCTAGAGATAGCCAGGGCCCAGATACGCAGTATTTT
>once|TRBV3-1|.|TRBJ1-2
CASSPYLTDFYGYTF
TGTGCCAGCAGCCCTTACTTGACAGACTTCTATGGCTACACCTTC
>few|TRBV7-2|.|TRBJ2-1
CASSLLTSAIEQFF
TGTGCCAGCAGCCTCCTGACTAGTGCAATTGAGCAGTTCTTC
>.|TRBV6-5|.|TRBJ1-2
CASSRGQSDTRYGYTF
TGTGCCAGCAGCCGGGGTCAGTCAGACACACGCTATGGCTACACCTTC
>.|TRBV20-1|.|TRBJ1-5
CSARGLNNQPQHF
TGCAGTGCTCGAGGACTCAATAATCAGCCCCAGCATTTT
>.|TRBV7-2|.|TRBJ2-1
CASSLGATSGEQFF
TGTGCCAGCAGCTTAGGGGCTACTTCGGGTGAGCAGTTCTTC
>.|TRBV6-2/TRBV6-3|.|TRBJ2-1
CASSYERSGFYNEQFF
TGTGCCAGCAGCTACGAGCGGAGCGGATTCTACAATGAGCAGTTCTTC
>.|TRBV7-6|.|TRBJ1-6
CASSAAQGTTSPLHF
TGTGCCAGCAGCGCCGCACAGGGTACGACTTCACCCCTCCACTTT
>few|TRBV7-2|.|TRBJ1-1
CASSPQQGRWDTEAFF
TGTGCCAGCAGCCCCCAGCAGGGAAGGTGGGACACTGAAGCTTTCTTT
>many|TRBV10-3|TRBD2|TRBJ2-1
CAISGTSGDNEQFF
TGTGCCATCAGCGGGACTAGCGGGGACAATGAGCAGTTCTTC
>.|TRBV6-2/TRBV6-3|TRBD1|TRBJ1-5
CASSPSYMGTGGNQPQHF
TGTGCCAGCAGTCCCAGTTACATGGGGACAGGGGGCAATCAGCCCCAGCATTTT
>.|TRBV7-2|.|TRBJ1-4
CASSFDRQNEKLFF
TGTGCCAGCAGCTTTGACAGGCAGAATGAAAAACTGTTTTTT
>once|TRBV14|TRBD2|TRBJ2-3
CASKSLAGAADTQYF
TGTGCCAGCAAGAGTCTAGCGGGAGCTGCAGATACGCAGTATTTT
>once|TRBV24-1|.|TRBJ2-1
CATSDSPVSDQFF
TGTGCCACCAGTGATTCGCCCGTCTCGGATCAGTTCTTC
>many|TRBV7-2|.|TRBJ1-6
CASTPRPGNSPLHF
TGTGCCAGCACCCCCCGGCCGGGGAATTCACCCCTCCACTTT
>.|TRBV7-6|.|TRBJ1-1
CASSITAMNTEAFF
TGTGCCAGCAGCATCACAGCCATGAACACTGAAGCTTTCTTT
>.|TRBV28|TRBD2|TRBJ2-7
CASGSLAGGPYEQYF
TGTGCCAGCGGATCACTAGCGGGAGGGCCCTACGAGCAGTACTTC
>.|TRBV19|.|TRBJ2-5
CASSPPSRRETQYF
TGTGCCAGTAGTCCCCCCTCTCGGAGAGAGACCCAGTACTTC
>.|TRBV6-6|.|TRBJ2-1
CASSYVRGQEQFF
TGTGCCAGCAGTTACGTGCGGGGGCAGGAGCAGTTCTTC
>.|TRBV20-1|.|TRBJ2-3
CSARLSLGDTQYF
TGCAGTGCTAGACTTTCACTAGGGGATACGCAGTATTTT
>few|TRBV27|TRBD2|TRBJ2-1
CASSPRVAGGVSYNEQFF
TGTGCCAGCAGTCCCCGGGTGGCGGGAGGAGTCTCCTACAATGAGCAGTTCTTC
>.|TRBV18|.|TRBJ2-1
CASSAKGRSSYNEQFF
TGTGCCAGCTCCGCCAAGGGGAGGAGCTCCTACAATGAGCAGTTCTTC
>.|TRBV19|.|TRBJ1-2
CASIGGTNYGYTF
TGTGCCAGTATCGGGGGTACTAACTATGGCTACACCTTC
>.|TRBV7-9|.|TRBJ2-5
CASSPISRTETQYF
TGTGCCAGCAGCCCCATCTCCCGGACAGAGACCCAGTACTTC
>.|TRBV19|TRBD2|TRBJ2-2
CASSDLGLAGSNTGELFF
TGTGCCAGTAGCGACTTGGGACTAGCGGGATCGAACACCGGGGAGCTGTTTTTT
>few|TRBV2|.|TRBJ1-3
CASSSGQPGHTIYF
TGTGCCAGCAGTTCCGGACAGCCAGGGCACACCATATATTTT